The 21 T cell receptor beta chains reported below all come from one sample, sequenced in a study of cytomegalovirus exposure and HLA in healthy donors. A multiplex PCR was run with 60 Vbeta primers and 13 Jbeta primers. Profiling relied on immunoSEQ multiplex PCR, and the TCRdb table lists in-frame clones only, not all of them. Among 110,000 to 150,000 clones listed, under 90% were seen once. Input material: PBMCs. Source of these receptors: a man in his forties or fifties in good health and CMV-seronegative.

The J gene is TRBJ2-4, the V gene TRBV30; a weak D match, TRBD2 (5 bases). V was clipped by 2 bases and J by 0 bases, with 11 bases between them. Germline values: CDR1 GTSNPN, CDR2 SVGIG (reference sequence). The CDR3 is 15 amino acids. The CDR3 here is CAWSPTGLAKNIQYF. The CDR3 DNA sequence: TGTGCCTGGAGTCCCACCGGACTAGCCAAAAACATTCAGTACTTC.

The genes are TRBV6-5 and TRBJ1-1; D remains ambiguous. Germline loops: CDR1 MNHEY, CDR2 SVGAGI. V lost 5 bases and J 8 bases, leaving 15 bases between the germline ends. CDR3 length: 13 amino acids. In DNA form, the CDR3 reads TGTGCCAGCAGTCCTTCTACAGCTCTAGAAGCTTTCTTT. It specifies CASSPSTALEAFF.

This clone was seen more than once but under ten times. The chain uses TRBV5-1 and TRBJ2-3; 9 bases align to TRBD2. CDR1 and CDR2 (germline): SGHRS, YFSETQ. The V segment lost 0 bases and the J segment 3 bases; nucleotides outside the gene matches: 17. The CDR3 has 20 amino acids. The CDR3 loop reads CASSLGLLMAGGPRTDTQYF. The CDR3 DNA is TGCGCCAGCAGCTTGGGTTTGTTGATGGCGGGGGGGCCTCGGACAGATACGCAGTATTTT.

The CDR3 loop reads CASRGQGQQPQHF. CDR3 sequence (DNA): TGTGCCAGCAGGGGACAGGGACAGCAGCCCCAGCATTTT. J is TRBJ1-5 and V is TRBV2, with 9 bases identical to TRBD1. In germline, CDR1 is SNHLY, CDR2 FYNNEI. The CDR3 extends over 13 amino acids. V lost 6 bases, J lost 7 bases, and 4 bases stayed unmatched.

This rearrangement joins TRBV9 to TRBJ2-7; D may be TRBD1 (5 bases). The CDR3 contains 13 residues. Germline V lookup: CDR1 SGDLS, CDR2 YYNGEE. Trimming shortened V by 4 bases and J by 5 bases, and 13 bases separated the two germline ends. CDR3 nucleotide sequence: TGTGCCAGCAGCCGGGTCGCAGGGAACGAGCAGTACTTC. Translation gives CASSRVAGNEQYF. Based on the CDR3 plus reference TRBV9 and TRBJ2-7, the full variable domain is DSGVTQTPKHLITATGQRVTLRCSPRSGDLSVYWYQQSLDQGLQFLIQYYNGEERAKGNILERFSAQQFPDLHSELNLSSLELGDSALYFCASSRVAGNEQYFGPGTRLTVT.

This sequence joins TRBV7-9 and TRBJ1-3; 8 positions match TRBD1. V lost 11 bases to trimming and J lost 2 bases; unmatched junction nucleotides: 5. The CDR3 length is 13 residues. Germline CDR1 reads SEHNR; CDR2 reads FQNEAQ (reference sequence). This CDR3 reads CAVTGETGNTIYF. The CDR3 DNA follows: TGTGCCGTGACAGGGGAGACTGGAAACACCATATATTTT.

The chain's CDR3 is CASSSGGAENTEAFF. In DNA, the CDR3 is TGCGCCAGCAGCTCAGGGGGCGCAGAAAACACTGAAGCTTTCTTT. This chain links TRBV5-1 with TRBJ1-1; 8 bases are a match to TRBD1. V lost 3 bases, J lost 2 bases, and 6 bases stayed unmatched. There are 15 residues in the CDR3. Per the germline V gene, CDR1 is SGHRS and CDR2 is YFSETQ.

The chain combines TRBV11-2 with TRBJ2-5; possibly TRBD1 for D (5 bases). This CDR3 is built from 15 residues. Per germline, CDR1 SGHAT and CDR2 FQNNGV. The V and J ends lost 0 bases and 0 bases respectively, with 8 bases between them. CDR3 sequence reads: CASSLDSGHQETQYF. CDR3 coding DNA: TGTGCCAGCAGCTTAGATTCAGGGCACCAAGAGACCCAGTACTTC.

This chain joins TRBV5-1 and TRBJ2-5; 11 nucleotides align to TRBD1. The germline V gene has CDR1 SGHRS and CDR2 YFSETQ. V shed 0 bases, J shed 1 base, and the junction held 5 bases outside the gene matches. This CDR3 has 17 residues. This CDR3 is CASSLVGTGGVQETQYF. The DNA of the CDR3 is TGCGCCAGCAGCTTGGTTGGGACAGGGGGTGTCCAAGAGACCCAGTACTTC.

This chain uses TRBV6-5 with TRBJ2-7, with no clear D. Deletions cut 7 bases from V and 5 bases from J, with 18 bases between. This CDR3 region has 14 residues. The V gene's germline CDR1 is MNHEY and CDR2 SVGAGI. CDR3 region: CASTPGLFKDEQYF. The CDR3, as DNA: TGTGCCAGCACCCCAGGTTTATTCAAAGACGAGCAGTACTTC.

The chain links TRBV5-1 to TRBJ2-2, with D possibly matching TRBD1 (6 bases). The V end lost 4 bases, the J end lost 2 bases, and 15 bases lay between the germline ends. CDR3 size: 16 residues. Germline CDR1 is SGHRS and CDR2 is YFSETQ. Written as DNA, the CDR3 is TGCGCCAGCAGCCCGAACGACAGGATCAACACCGGGGAGCTGTTTTTT. Protein sequence: CASSPNDRINTGELFF.

This clone appeared a single time. The CDR3 loop reads CASSFGQVDQPQHF. CDR3 nucleotides: TGTGCCAGTAGTTTCGGACAGGTCGATCAGCCCCAGCATTTT. The V and J genes are TRBV19 and TRBJ1-5, with 7 nucleotides matching TRBD1. This CDR3 has 14 amino acids. Germline CDR1 LNHDA, CDR2 SQIVND (reference sequence). The V and J ends lost 5 bases and 5 bases, in that order; junction bases with no gene match: 6.

The rearrangement uses TRBV11-1 and TRBJ1-2; 9 positions agree with TRBD1. The CDR3 has 15 amino acids. Germline lookup yields CDR1 SGHAT and CDR2 FQDESV (reference sequence). The V gene end was trimmed by 4 bases and the J gene end by 4 bases; junction bases not matched to a gene: 7. CDR3 region: CASSWGQGKRYGYTF. The CDR3 nucleotides are TGTGCCAGCAGCTGGGGACAGGGCAAACGCTATGGCTACACCTTC.

The chain is built from TRBV7-8 and TRBJ1-6; 8 bases match TRBD1. Germline CDR1 and CDR2: SGHVS and FQNEAQ. Trimming took 5 bases from V and 7 from J; bases not matched to a gene: 10. The CDR3 is 16 amino acids. CDR3 region: CASSPRATGVNSPLHF. The CDR3, as DNA: TGTGCCAGCAGCCCCCGGGCGACAGGGGTAAATTCACCCCTCCACTTT.

The CDR3 is CASSVDSNYEQYF. DNA of the CDR3: TGTGCCAGCAGCGTAGACAGTAACTACGAGCAGTACTTC. V gene TRBV9 combines with J gene TRBJ2-7; D ambiguous. The CDR3 has 13 amino acids. Trimming removed 0 bases from V and 3 bases from J, with 7 bases in between. Germline-derived CDR1 and CDR2 are SGDLS and YYNGEE.

The chain combines TRBV5-6 with TRBJ1-2, with TRBD1 matching 7 bases. This CDR3 contains 13 residues. Looked up from germline, CDR1 is SGHDT and CDR2 is YYEEEE. V lost 4 bases to trimming and J lost 2 bases; unmatched junction nucleotides: 2. The CDR3 loop is CASSPGQNYGYTF. CDR3 nucleotides: TGTGCCAGCAGCCCGGGACAGAACTATGGCTACACCTTC.

The chain carries TRBV6-1 and TRBJ2-1, with a weak D call TRBD1 (6 bases). CDR3 length: 15 residues. Germline assignment: CDR1 MNHNS and CDR2 SASEGT. Deletions cut 4 bases from V and 5 bases from J, with 15 bases between. The CDR3 DNA reads as TGTGCCAGCAGTGTTAGACAGGCACGGGACAATGAGCAGTTCTTC. Amino acid sequence: CASSVRQARDNEQFF.

This clone has only a few counts. The rearrangement uses TRBV5-3 and TRBJ1-5; D gene ambiguous. TRBV5-3 is treated as an ORF (open reading frame) with a function not yet certain. V lost 2 bases and J 2 bases, leaving 8 bases between the germline ends. There are 14 residues in the CDR3. CDR3 nucleotides: TGTGCCAGAAGCTTACGGGGAGGCAATCAGCCCCAGCATTTT. Translated, it gives CARSLRGGNQPQHF.

J is TRBJ1-6 and V is TRBV4-3, with 8 bases that match TRBD1. The junction had 5 bases not matched to a gene; V was cut back by 2 bases and J by 8 bases. CDR3 size: 15 residues. Germline values: CDR1 LGHNA, CDR2 YSLEER. The CDR3 loop is CASSQLDRGYSPLHF. CDR3 DNA: TGCGCCAGCAGCCAACTCGACAGGGGTTATTCACCCCTCCACTTT.

The chain links TRBV28 to TRBJ1-4, with D possibly TRBD1 on 5 matching bases. CDR1 is MDHEN and CDR2 is SYDVKM in the germline V gene. There are 14 residues in the CDR3. The V and J ends lost 7 bases and 2 bases respectively, with 11 bases between them. The CDR3 is CASKVGGTNEKLFF. CDR3 nucleotides: TGTGCCAGCAAGGTCGGGGGGACTAATGAAAAACTGTTTTTT. Supplemented by reference TRBV28 and TRBJ1-4, the full variable domain reads DVKVTQSSRYLVKRTGEKVFLECVQDMDHENMFWYRQDPGLGLRLIYFSYDVKMKEKGDIPEGYSVSREKKERFSLILESASTNQTSMYLCASKVGGTNEKLFFGSGTQLSVL.

V is TRBV5-4 and J is TRBJ1-4; D perhaps matches TRBD1 (5 bases). V dropped 0 bases and J dropped 6 bases, with 6 bases sitting between them. The germline V gene encodes CDR1 SGHNT and CDR2 YYREEE (reference sequence). The CDR3 has 13 amino acids. The CDR3 bases are TGTGCCAGCAGCTTGGCAGGGTATGAAAAACTGTTTTTT. It specifies CASSLAGYEKLFF.